These 4 T cell receptor beta chains came from one sample sequenced in a study of blood T cell repertoires in COVID-19. The method was immunoSEQ multiplex PCR; TCRdb's version includes in-frame clones alone and lacks a portion of them. The sample records 84,000 or so clones, about 78% being singletons. What was sequenced was peripheral blood. The receptors originated from a man between 60 and 70 years old with COVID-19, enrolled during active disease.

The V and J genes are TRBV5-4 and TRBJ2-4; 11 bases match TRBD2. Per the germline V gene, CDR1 is SGHNT and CDR2 is YYREEE (reference sequence). This CDR3 spans 17 amino acids. With 0 bases clipped from V and 5 bases from J, the junction kept 7 bases outside the gene matches. CDR3 sequence (DNA): TGTGCCAGCAGCTTGGGGGCTAGCGGGAGGCAGCAAAACATTCAGTACTTC. As protein: CASSLGASGRQQNIQYF.

The rearrangement joins TRBV19 to TRBJ2-7, with D unclear. V was shortened by 6 bases and J by 3 bases, with 12 bases between the two germline ends. Germline CDR1 reads LNHDA; CDR2 reads SQIVND (reference sequence). The CDR3 spans 13 residues. CDR3 bases: TGTGCCAGTAGCCCTTCCCTCGGCTACGAGCAGTACTTC. Protein product: CASSPSLGYEQYF.

This clone was seen just once. The chain has TRBV6-5 and TRBJ2-1; possible D gene TRBD2, 6 bases. The CDR3 is made up of 16 amino acids. CDR1 is MNHEY and CDR2 is SVGAGI in the germline V gene. Trimming stripped 2 bases from V and 6 bases from J, with 17 bases between. CDR3 in DNA: TGTGCCAGCAGTTACGGGTTTTCGGGACTCCTCAATGAGCAGTTCTTC. Its translation: CASSYGFSGLLNEQFF.

The CDR3 coding sequence is TGCAGCGTTGCTCTCAAGGGGAGGGACGAGCAGTACTTC. Translation gives CSVALKGRDEQYF. The gene calls are TRBV29-1 and TRBJ2-7; the match to TRBD2 covers 7 bases. Trimming cost V 4 bases and J 5 bases; bases outside gene matches: 8. The CDR3 contains 13 residues. CDR1 is SQVTM and CDR2 is ANQGSEA in the germline V gene.